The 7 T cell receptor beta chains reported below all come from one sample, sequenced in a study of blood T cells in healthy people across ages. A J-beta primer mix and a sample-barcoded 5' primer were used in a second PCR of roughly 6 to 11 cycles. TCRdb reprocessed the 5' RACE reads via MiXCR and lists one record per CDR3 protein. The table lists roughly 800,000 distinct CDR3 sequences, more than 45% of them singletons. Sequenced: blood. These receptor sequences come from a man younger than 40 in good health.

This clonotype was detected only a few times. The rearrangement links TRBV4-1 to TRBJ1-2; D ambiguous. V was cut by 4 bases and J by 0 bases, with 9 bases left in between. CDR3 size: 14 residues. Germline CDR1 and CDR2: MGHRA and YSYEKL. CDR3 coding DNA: TGCGCCAGCAGCCCGGCCAGTTCTAACTATGGCTACACCTTC. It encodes CASSPASSNYGYTF.

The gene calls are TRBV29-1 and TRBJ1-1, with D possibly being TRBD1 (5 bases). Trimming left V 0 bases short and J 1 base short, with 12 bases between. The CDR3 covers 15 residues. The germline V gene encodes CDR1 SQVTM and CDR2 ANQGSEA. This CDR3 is CSVEDLGTENTEAFF. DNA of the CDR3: TGCAGCGTTGAAGATTTAGGGACGGAGAACACTGAAGCTTTCTTT. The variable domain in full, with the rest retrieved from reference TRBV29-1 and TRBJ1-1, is SAVISQKPSRDICQRGTSLTIQCQVDSQVTMMFWYRQQPGQSLTLIATANQGSEATYESGFVIDKFPISRPNLTFSTLTVSNMSPEDSSIYLCSVEDLGTENTEAFFGQGTRLTVV.

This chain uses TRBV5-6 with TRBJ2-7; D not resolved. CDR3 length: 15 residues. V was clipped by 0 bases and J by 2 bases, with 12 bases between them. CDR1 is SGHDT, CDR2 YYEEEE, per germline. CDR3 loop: CASSLVDKKTYEQYF. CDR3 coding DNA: TGTGCCAGCAGCTTGGTTGACAAGAAGACCTACGAGCAGTACTTC.

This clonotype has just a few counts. DNA for the CDR3: TGCAGTGCTAGATTGGTTGACAGGGCGGGGAGCACGGAGCAGTTCTTC. It translates to CSARLVDRAGSTEQFF. The chain carries TRBV20-1 and TRBJ2-1; D may be TRBD1 (7 bases). The length of the CDR3 is 16 residues. Trimming removed 2 bases from V and 10 bases from J, with 24 bases in between. Looked up from germline, CDR1 is DFQATT and CDR2 is SNEGSKA (reference sequence).

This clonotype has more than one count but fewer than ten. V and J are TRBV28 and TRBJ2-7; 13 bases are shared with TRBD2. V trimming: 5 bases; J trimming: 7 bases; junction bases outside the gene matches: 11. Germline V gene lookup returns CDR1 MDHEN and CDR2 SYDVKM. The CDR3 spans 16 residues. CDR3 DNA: TGTGCCAGCAGTAGCTCCGGGACTAGCGGGGCCCTTGAGCAGTACTTC. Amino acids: CASSSSGTSGALEQYF.

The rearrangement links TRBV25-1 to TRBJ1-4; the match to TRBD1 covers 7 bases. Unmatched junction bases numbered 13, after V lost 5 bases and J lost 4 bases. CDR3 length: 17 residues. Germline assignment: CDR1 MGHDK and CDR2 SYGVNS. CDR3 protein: CASSQGGWAGLNEKLFF. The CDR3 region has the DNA TGTGCCAGCAGTCAAGGGGGCTGGGCAGGCCTTAATGAAAAACTGTTTTTT.

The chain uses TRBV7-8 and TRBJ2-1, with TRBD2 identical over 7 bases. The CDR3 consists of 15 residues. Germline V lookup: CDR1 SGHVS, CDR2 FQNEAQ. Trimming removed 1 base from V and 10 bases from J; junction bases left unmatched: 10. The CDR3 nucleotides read TGTGCCAGCAGCTTAGGTGGGGGGGAAGGGTGGGAGCAGTTCTTC. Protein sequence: CASSLGGGEGWEQFF.